The present T cell receptor (beta chain) was sequenced within a study of human T cells and chemical hapten exposure (dated by TCRdb to the early 2020s). A note on the overall study: For sensitization, 2% DPC in acetone was applied to an approximately 2 cm by approximately 2 cm area of upper inner arm skin. Patient blood was sampled pre-sensitization (week 0) and at 2, 6 and about 24 weeks after DPC sensitization. For TCR sequencing, blood came from about 29 alopecia patients at anywhere from one to four time points (pre-sensitization, 2, 6 and 24 weeks). The patient cohort, mostly female, included alopecia areata with under or over 50% scalp involvement, alopecia totalis and alopecia universalis. Patch testing on the upper back used Finn chambers containing 0.01% DPC, with scoring done after 6 days according to International Contact Dermatitis Research Group standards. Peripheral blood TCR repertoire changes were tracked in vivo in alopecia patients during primary and secondary sensitization to the hapten diphenylcyclopropenone (DPC). Weekly therapeutic DPC doses were additionally applied to the scalp of patients throughout the approximately 25-week study period. Libraries were combined into a pool for sequencing, and differences in TCR yield between samples came mainly from small differences in library volumes within the pool. General conclusions and limits of the study: Repeated subsampling changed both the strength of the expansion versus patch-test correlation and the threshold at which that correlation became significant. Expanded TCRs formed significantly more large CDR3 similarity clusters than pre-sensitization or healthy control sets, consistent with antigen-driven responses. The number of PT1 expanded TCRs positively correlated with patch test score, significant at thresholds 8, 16 and 32 but not 4. Alopecia, a presumed autoimmune disease, was present in all patients, so the immune response of the patients might differ from that of healthy individuals. No change with DPC sensitization was found in the number of TCRs above 1 in 1000 frequency, and no evidence of global repertoire structure alterations was found.

V loses 4 bases of germline sequence and J loses 7 bases, and the interval between the two ends is 18 bases. The germline V gene supplies CDR1 SGDLS and CDR2 YYNGEE. The CDR3 spans 15 residues, from the cysteine through the phenylalanine. The retained sequence is limited to the CDR3, 45 bases, with the frame set at the first base. Taken with the paper, the label for time point translates to: patch test 3, about 24 weeks after DPC sensitization. The meaning of the sample's treatment or condition label: therapeutic diphenylcyclopropenone sensitization with weekly scalp DPC. At each patch-test visit, blood was drawn before the patch test was applied. Eligible patients were aged 18 to 70, diagnosed with alopecia, deemed suitable for DPC therapy, and excluded if pregnant. Total RNA was isolated from unfractionated whole blood collected in Tempus Blood RNA tubes. The library came from RACE. TCRdb names NextSeq 500 as the instrument used. During library preparation, unique molecular identifiers were attached to individual cDNA molecules so that TCRs could be counted quantitatively and reproducibly. For every blood RNA sample, sequencing covered both the TCR alpha and TCR beta chains. Per the original workflow: Samples had a median of roughly 100,000 TCRs, with a range from 23,224 to 690,600. V, J and CDR3 annotation of the TCR reads was performed with the Decombinator software suite. For PS versus PT1 abundance plots, all samples were subsampled to the same number of TCRs (28,000). Expanded TCRs were defined as absent before sensitization and observed at least eight times at the 2-week time point. TCRdb passed the public sequencing reads through fastp at Q25 and MiXCR, retaining productive beta sequences. Entries are consolidated by CDR3 protein sequence, retaining the most common genes and DNA. It is TCRdb's table, rather than the study itself, that gives the V and J calls and clone size. A total of about 190,000 distinct CDR3 sequences appear in this sample, under 30% of them only once. Of the sample, 2% to 2.5% is held by the ten largest clones.

Of note for this clonotype: Its antigen remains undetermined. Per-base quality was not reported, and no clone a single base away is much larger than it.

Sequencing was performed on whole blood, taken in connection with sensitization to the hapten diphenylcyclopropenone (DPC). This TCR was sampled from a woman in her forties with alopecia areata. Some clones in this sample may be carry-over from other donors' samples. Here the chain combines TRBV9 and TRBJ2-1; the D segment could be TRBD1, given 8 matching bases. The DNA sequence is TGTGCCAGCAGCCCCCAAGGACAGGGAGGGAATGAGCAGTTCTTC. Translated, this gives CASSPQGQGGNEQFF.